This T cell receptor (beta chain) was found in a study of vaccination effects on CD4 cells after COVID-19. Antigen-specific CD4+ T cell clonotypes were called by their expansion after viral peptide-pool culture in ViraFEST. Subsequent to roughly 10 days of culture, CD4+ T cells were isolated. It was two doses of either the BNT162b2 or mRNA-1273 vaccine that participants received. With 8.5 to 10 ug/ml peptides and about 9.5 IU/ml IL-2, roughly 2.1 million PBMC per well were cultured. A remark on this clone: Its antigen is undetermined.

The repertoire was sequenced with immunoSEQ multiplex PCR; TCRdb's copy has only in-frame clones and lacks some. Among some 61,000 clones listed, less than 80% were seen once. This CDR3 spans 13 amino acids. V was clipped by 3 bases and J by 5 bases, with 10 bases between them. This material consisted of CD4+ T cells from PBMCs cultured with HCoV-OC43 spike peptides, taken after COVID-19 vaccination. Subset specified: HCoV-OC43 spike overlapping peptide pool stimulation. The sequence was collected from a human donor who received a COVID-19 vaccine. The rearrangement joins TRBV12-3 or TRBV12-4 to TRBJ2-5; no clear D. The CDR3 here is CASSFAVRETQYF. CDR3 nucleotide sequence: TGTGCCAGCAGTTTTGCGGTTCGGGAGACCCAGTACTTC.